The entry below gives a single TCR beta chain sequence along with its context. TCRdb's table, derived via immunoSEQ multiplex PCR, lists solely in-frame clones and lacks some. The data show some 120,000 clones, more than 85% seen once. The V end was cut by 2 bases, the J end by 2 bases, with 6 bases between. This CDR3 has 13 amino acids. The germline CDR1 and CDR2 sequences are MNHNY and SVGAGI (reference sequence). This specimen comes from a study of control samples from healthy donors and cancer patients. The sample was blood. The chain employs TRBV6-6 and TRBJ1-2; D gene unclear. The TCR was taken from a man younger than 30 in good health. The CDR3 is CASSYGGNYGYTF. In DNA, the CDR3 is TGTGCCAGCAGTTACGGAGGGAACTATGGCTACACCTTC.